This is a list of T cell receptor beta chains from one sample in a study of cytomegalovirus exposure and HLA in healthy donors. Repertoires were generated with immunoSEQ multiplex PCR, while TCRdb's copy carries only in-frame clones and drops some. The data show some 250,000 clones, about 80% seen once. Specimen: PBMCs. The receptors shown here come from a woman aged 60-75 years in good health and CMV-seropositive. Both conserved end residues are part of each CDR3. D genes are given only for firm matches. Size values are once, few and many counts, or a class for expanded clones, and some rows have none.

cdr3_nt cdr3_aa cdr3_length d_call j_call v_call clone_size
TGCAGCGTTGAAGGAATAGCGGGAGAGCGTTACAATGAGCAGTTCTTC CSVEGIAGERYNEQFF 16 TRBD2 TRBJ2-1 TRBV29-1 -
TGTGCCAGCAGTGAAGCGGAAGGGAGGAGTCAGCCCCAGCATTTT CASSEAEGRSQPQHF 15 - TRBJ1-5 TRBV6-1 -
TGTGCCAGCAGCTCTTCTACGTCACAGGGTAGAGGCTACACCTTC CASSSSTSQGRGYTF 15 - TRBJ1-2 TRBV5-6 few
TGTGCCAGCAGCTTAACGCCCGGGACAGGCGGTTCACCCCTCCACTTT CASSLTPGTGGSPLHF 16 TRBD1 TRBJ1-6 TRBV7-3 -
TGCAGCGTCAGACTAGCGGGAGACCACGAGCAGTACTTC CSVRLAGDHEQYF 13 TRBD2 TRBJ2-7 TRBV29-1 -
TGCGCCAGCAGCCAAGCCCGGGACCGGGGGAATGAAAAACTGTTTTTT CASSQARDRGNEKLFF 16 - TRBJ1-4 TRBV4-1 once
TGTGCCAGCAGCTGGGGGCCCCGGGGCACTGAAGCTTTCTTT CASSWGPRGTEAFF 14 - TRBJ1-1 TRBV11-2 -
TGTGCCAGCAGCTTAGGATCAGGGGAAGTCCACGAGCAGTACTTC CASSLGSGEVHEQYF 15 - TRBJ2-7 TRBV7-9 -
TGTGCCAGCTCAGTGGACAGATTCAATCAGCCCCAGCATTTT CASSVDRFNQPQHF 14 - TRBJ1-5 TRBV18 -
TGCAGCGCCCTGGGGGGTATCGGTAACTATGGCTACACCTTC CSALGGIGNYGYTF 14 - TRBJ1-2 TRBV29-1 few
TGTGCCAGCAGCCCAGACGGTAGCGGGAGGGCGCAGTTCTTC CASSPDGSGRAQFF 14 TRBD2 TRBJ2-1 TRBV7-9 -
TGCGCCAGCAGCTTTAACAGCGGGTATGAGCAGTTCTTC CASSFNSGYEQFF 13 - TRBJ2-1 TRBV5-1 -
TGCGCCAGCAGCTCGGGACACAGCAATCAGCCCCAGCATTTT CASSSGHSNQPQHF 14 - TRBJ1-5 TRBV5-1 -
TGTGCCAGCAGCTTAAATATTATCTATGGCTACACCTTC CASSLNIIYGYTF 13 - TRBJ1-2 TRBV7-9 -
TGTGCCATCAGGGGGGGTCCTAATCAGCCCCAGCATTTT CAIRGGPNQPQHF 13 - TRBJ1-5 TRBV10-3 -
TGTGCCAGCAGCCAAGATTTAACCTTCGGAGAGACCCAGTACTTC CASSQDLTFGETQYF 15 - TRBJ2-5 TRBV14 -
TGTGCCAGCAGTCCGGGACAGGGGGCTTGGGATACGCAGTATTTT CASSPGQGAWDTQYF 15 TRBD1 TRBJ2-3 TRBV6-4 -
TGTGCCAGCAGCTTACAGACAGATGGAAACACCATATATTTT CASSLQTDGNTIYF 14 - TRBJ1-3 TRBV7-9 -
TGTGCCAGCAGCCCCGGGACTAGCTCGGATACGCAGTATTTT CASSPGTSSDTQYF 14 TRBD2 TRBJ2-3 TRBV28 once
TGTGCCAGCAGTCCTGGGGGGGGACTAGTCCACAATGAGCAGTTCTTC CASSPGGGLVHNEQFF 16 TRBD2 TRBJ2-1 TRBV28 -
TGTGCCAGCAGAGACCTAGCGGGAGGGAGGGGTAATGAGCAGTTCTTC CASRDLAGGRGNEQFF 16 TRBD2 TRBJ2-1 TRBV2 -
TGCGCCAGCAGCTTGCGAGGGTTGGGGGAGCAGTACTTC CASSLRGLGEQYF 13 - TRBJ2-7 TRBV5-1 -
TGTTCCAGCAAAGGGGGCACAGATACGCAGTATTTT CSSKGGTDTQYF 12 - TRBJ2-3 TRBV7-9 few
TGCGCCAGCAGTGAGTCGTGGGACAGGGGGAGAAATGAGCAGTTCTTC CASSESWDRGRNEQFF 16 TRBD1 TRBJ2-1 TRBV10-1 once
TGTGCCAGCAGCCAAGAGGTCCCTAATGGCTACACCTTC CASSQEVPNGYTF 13 - TRBJ1-2 TRBV14 -
TGTGCCAGCAGCTCCGCGGGACTTACCTACGAGCAGTACTTC CASSSAGLTYEQYF 14 - TRBJ2-7 TRBV7-2 -
TGTGCCACCAGCAGAGTTAGAGGGTTCCAAGAGACCCAGTACTTC CATSRVRGFQETQYF 15 - TRBJ2-5 TRBV15 -
TGCGCCAGCAGCTTAGGACTAGCGGGAGGAGATACGCAGTATTTT CASSLGLAGGDTQYF 15 TRBD2 TRBJ2-3 TRBV5-1 -
TGTGCCAGCAGTCGACCGGGACAGGGAAGAACCGGGGAGCTGTTTTTT CASSRPGQGRTGELFF 16 TRBD1 TRBJ2-2 TRBV28 -
TGTGCCAGCAGTAGTAGTCGGCTAGCGGGAGCAGATACGCAGTATTTT CASSSSRLAGADTQYF 16 TRBD2 TRBJ2-3 TRBV28 -
TGTGCCAGCAGCTTAGGTGGACGGGGTTGGACTGAAGCTTTCTTT CASSLGGRGWTEAFF 15 - TRBJ1-1 TRBV7-9 -
TGTGCCAGTAGTAAGACTTGGGACTATCTAACCGGGGAGCTGTTTTTT CASSKTWDYLTGELFF 16 TRBD2 TRBJ2-2 TRBV19 -
TGTGCCAGCAGCTTTCTGGACAGGGCTAACTATGGCTACACCTTC CASSFLDRANYGYTF 15 TRBD1 TRBJ1-2 TRBV5-4 -
TGTGCCAGCAGCTTAAATCCCAGCGGGAGGGCTCAGGAGACCCAGTACTTC CASSLNPSGRAQETQYF 17 TRBD2 TRBJ2-5 TRBV7-3 -
TGTGCCAGTAGTCTTGGGTGGTCGGGCAATGAGCAGTTCTTC CASSLGWSGNEQFF 14 - TRBJ2-1 TRBV19 -
TGCGCCAGCAGCCAACGACAGGACTCGGCAAGGGGCTACACCTTC CASSQRQDSARGYTF 15 - TRBJ1-2 TRBV5-1 few
TGTGCCAGCAGTTATACTGGGGCCAACGTCCTGACTTTC CASSYTGANVLTF 13 - TRBJ2-6 TRBV27 -
TGTGCCAGCAGCTTCACCGGGACAGGGGAAGGTGAGCAGTTCTTC CASSFTGTGEGEQFF 15 TRBD1 TRBJ2-1 TRBV13 -
TGTGCCAGCAGCTTAACTAGCGGGCACACAGATACGCAGTATTTT CASSLTSGHTDTQYF 15 TRBD2 TRBJ2-3 TRBV5-4 -
TGTGCCAGCACCTCCGGGACTCCCTGGAATGAGCAGTTCTTC CASTSGTPWNEQFF 14 - TRBJ2-1 TRBV6-5 -
TGTGCCAGCAGTCCAACAGGGTTGGTGGGCTACACCTTC CASSPTGLVGYTF 13 - TRBJ1-2 TRBV6-4 -
TGCAGCGTGGCTAGCGAGGCTTTGAATACGCAGTATTTT CSVASEALNTQYF 13 - TRBJ2-3 TRBV29-1 -
TGTGCCAGTACAGACTCCTACAATGAGCAGTTCTTC CASTDSYNEQFF 12 - TRBJ2-1 TRBV19 -